The 4 T cell receptor beta chains below all came from one sample that was sequenced in a study of cytomegalovirus exposure and HLA in healthy donors. It was with 60 Vbeta and 13 Jbeta primers that the PCR ran. The data were produced by immunoSEQ multiplex PCR, yet TCRdb's version contains in-frame clones alone and is incomplete. The top ten hold 1.5% to 2% of the sample, which has about 150,000 clones, around a tenth seen once. Sequencing was carried out using PBMCs. All receptors derive from a male donor in good health and CMV-seronegative.

The chain links TRBV18 to TRBJ1-1; the D gene is possibly TRBD1 (5 bases). Germline V gene sequence: CDR1 KGHSH, CDR2 LQKENI. CDR3 length: 16 residues. Trimming cost V 1 base and J 3 bases, with 15 bases left between them. The CDR3 sequence: CASSPRPSPGDTEAFF. The CDR3 nucleotides are TGTGCCAGCTCACCACGCCCCTCGCCGGGGGACACTGAAGCTTTCTTT.

This clone has a handful of counts. The genes are TRBV27 and TRBJ2-2; D possibly corresponds to TRBD1 (6 bases). This CDR3 has 21 amino acids. Germline V lookup: CDR1 MNHEY, CDR2 SMNVEV (reference sequence). The V gene lost 1 base and the J gene lost 0 bases, with 24 bases spanning the gap. Written as DNA, the CDR3 is TGTGCCAGCAGTTTATATGGATTCGGACAGCTACTATCTTCGAACACCGGGGAGCTGTTTTTT. The encoded protein is CASSLYGFGQLLSSNTGELFF.

Only a few counts were recorded for this clone. This chain links TRBV7-2 with TRBJ1-2; perhaps TRBD1 as D (5 bases). The CDR3 loop spans 14 amino acids. Germline CDR1 and CDR2: SGHTA and FQGNSA. Deletions cut 1 base from V and 8 bases from J, with 14 bases between. CDR3 loop: CASSLGYGDWGYTF. The CDR3 DNA is TGTGCCAGCAGCTTAGGTTACGGGGACTGGGGCTACACCTTC. The whole variable domain, remainder taken from reference TRBV7-2 and TRBJ1-2, is GAGVSQSPSNKVTEKGKDVELRCDPISGHTALYWYRQSLGQGLEFLIYFQGNSAPDKSGLPSDRFSAERTGGSVSTLTIQRTQQEDSAVYLCASSLGYGDWGYTFGSGTRLTVV.

The chain couples TRBV9 to TRBJ2-3; 8 bases line up with TRBD1. Germline assignment: CDR1 SGDLS and CDR2 YYNGEE. CDR3 length: 16 residues. With V trimmed by 0 bases and J by 2 bases, 5 bases remained unmatched. DNA for the CDR3: TGTGCCAGCAGCGTAGTCGGACAGGGCTACACAGATACGCAGTATTTT. This sequence encodes CASSVVGQGYTDTQYF.